The 28 T cell receptor beta chains in this list originate from one sample, sequenced in a study of T cell clonality in common variable immunodeficiency. Produced via immunoSEQ multiplex PCR; TCRdb's table is partial and in-frame only. The record shows 55,000 or so clones for this sample, with no singletons present. Specimen: peripheral blood mononuclear cells. The receptors shown here come from a person aged 18 to 70 in good health.

This clone was recorded many times. The CDR3 is cut off 3 residues early in the read; its end comes from the germline J gene. The rearrangement links TRBV20-1 to TRBJ2-2, with 12 bases identical to TRBD1. The CDR3 covers 18 residues. Per germline, CDR1 DFQATT and CDR2 SNEGSKA (reference sequence). The DNA read from the CDR3 is TGCAGTGCTAGAGGGGACAGGGGGCCGAACTCTGGGGCCAACGTG. Its protein product is CSARGDRGPNSGANV. The entire CDR3 reads CSARGDRGPNSGANVLFF.

This clone has ten or more counts. The observed sequence ends 3 residues before the CDR3 terminus, with the missing tail filled in from the germline J gene. The V and J genes are TRBV18 and TRBJ2-7; 7 bases line up with TRBD1. Per germline, CDR1 KGHSH and CDR2 LQKENI. V trimming: 5 bases; J trimming: 4 bases; junction bases outside the gene matches: 5. The CDR3 contains 13 residues. CDR3 protein: CASSSGQEYEQYF. The part of the CDR3 DNA that was read is TGTGCCAGCTCATCAGGACAGGAGTACGAG. The entire variable domain, with the rest obtained from reference TRBV18 and TRBJ2-7, is as follows: NAGVMQNPRHLVRRRGQEARLRCSPMKGHSHVYWYRQLPEEGLKFMVYLQKENIIDESGMPKERFSAEFPKEGPSILRIQQVVRGDSAAYFCASSSGQEYEQYFGPGTRLTVT.

At least ten counts were recorded for this clone. The read is 3 residues too short to cover the CDR3 end, so that end is filled in from the germline J gene. The chain uses TRBV20-1 and TRBJ2-3, with D possibly TRBD1 on 6 matching bases. Germline values: CDR1 DFQATT, CDR2 SNEGSKA (reference sequence). The CDR3 is 13 amino acids. The CDR3 bases that were read are TGCAGTGCTAGGACAGGTTCCAATCAGCCG. As protein: CSARTGSNQP. In full, the CDR3 is CSARTGSNQPQYF.

The table lists this clone with many counts. The read ends 3 residues early relative to the CDR3; the germline J gene fills the gap. The V and J genes are TRBV5-6 and TRBJ1-2, with no clear D. Germline CDR1 and CDR2: SGHDT and YYEEEE. The V gene lost 4 bases and the J gene lost 7 bases, with 20 bases spanning the gap. CDR3 length equals 15 residues. CDR3 sequence reads: CASSQAYLKVSGYTF. CDR3 bases read: TGTGCCAGCAGCCAGGCATACTTAAAGGTTTCTGGC.

Concerning this clone: This may arise from a read error, as a much more abundant clone is one base away. The CDR3 extends 3 residues past the end of the read, so its final part is completed from the germline J gene. The gene calls are TRBV2 and TRBJ1-3; weak D call: TRBD1 (6 bases). The CDR3 is made up of 16 amino acids. Germline-derived CDR1 and CDR2 are SNHLY and FYNNEI. CDR3 bases read: TGTGTCAGCAGTGCGTGGGGCAGGGGCTCTGGAAACACC. Its translation is CVSSAWGRGSGNT. The full CDR3 is CVSSAWGRGSGNTIYF.

The table lists this clone with many counts. The DNA ends 3 residues before the CDR3 does, and the rest of the CDR3 is filled in from the germline J gene. The V gene is TRBV5-6, the J gene TRBJ2-1; TRBD1 matches at 10 bases. CDR1 is SGHDT and CDR2 is YYEEEE in the germline V gene. J lost 3 bases, V lost 4 bases, and 4 bases had no gene match. The CDR3 sequence is 15 residues long. The CDR3 bases that were read are TGTGCCAGCAGCGCGGACAGGGGGTTCTACAATGAG. It codes for CASSADRGFYNE. The CDR3 reads in full as CASSADRGFYNEQFF. Looking up the rest from reference TRBV5-6 and TRBJ2-1 gives the full variable domain: DAGVTQSPTHLIKTRGQQVTLRCSPKSGHDTVSWYQQALGQGPQFIFQYYEEEERQRGNFPDRFSGHQFPNYSSELNVNALLLGDSALYLCASSADRGFYNEQFFGPGTRLTVL.

This clone was recorded at least ten times. This CDR3 is CASSLGGVSYQETQYF. The CDR3 DNA, read in part, is TGTGCCAGCAGCTTGGGGGGGGTCTCCTACCAAGAGACC. The chain joins TRBV5-4 to TRBJ2-5; D is perhaps TRBD2 (6 bases). The sequence runs out 3 residues before the end of the CDR3; the remainder is reconstructed from the germline J gene. V dropped 0 bases and J dropped 0 bases, with 12 bases sitting between them. Germline V gives CDR1 SGHNT, CDR2 YYREEE (reference sequence). CDR3 length: 16 residues.

This clone was seen ten or more times. The read terminates 3 residues ahead of where the CDR3 ends, so the germline J gene completes it. V is TRBV28 and J is TRBJ1-5; perhaps TRBD1 as D (6 bases). The CDR3 runs to 14 residues. CDR1 is MDHEN and CDR2 is SYDVKM in the germline V gene. Deletions cut 2 bases from V and 6 bases from J, with 11 bases between. Partial CDR3 DNA: TGTGCCAGCAGTTTAGGAGAAGGGGGTCAGCCC. This codes for CASSLGEGGQP. The entire CDR3 protein reads CASSLGEGGQPQHF.

This clone was seen ten or more times. Coverage ceases 3 residues before the CDR3 finishes, and the germline J gene fills in the end. The chain recombines TRBV7-2 with TRBJ1-1; D remains unclear. In germline, CDR1 is SGHTA, CDR2 FQGNSA. CDR3 length: 14 residues. The part of the CDR3 DNA that was read is TGTGCCAGCAGCTTAACCCTCTCGCAGGTTTCA. Protein product: CASSLTLSQVS. The whole CDR3 sequence is CASSLTLSQVSAFF.

This clone was recorded at least ten times. The read gets to within 3 residues of the CDR3 end, and the germline J gene fills in the rest. The V and J genes are TRBV5-1 and TRBJ2-3; D may be TRBD2 (6 bases). Germline V gene sequence: CDR1 SGHRS, CDR2 YFSETQ. The CDR3 runs 11 residues. Trimming pared 5 bases from V and 6 bases from J, leaving 7 bases between. The DNA read from the CDR3 is TGCGCCAGCAGGGCGGGGGATACG. It yields the protein CASRAGDT. The entire CDR3 reads CASRAGDTQYF.

This clone was observed at least ten times. The CDR3 end lies 3 residues beyond the end of the read and is filled in from the germline J gene. The chain links TRBV7-9 to TRBJ2-1; 11 nucleotides agree with TRBD2. The CDR3 totals 14 residues. The V and J ends lost 4 bases and 5 bases, in that order; junction bases with no gene match: 1. Germline V lookup: CDR1 SEHNR, CDR2 FQNEAQ (reference sequence). The part of the CDR3 DNA that was read is TGTGCCAGCAGCTCGACTAGCGGGAACAATGAG. Translating gives CASSSTSGNNE. The CDR3 as a whole reads CASSSTSGNNEQFF.

This clone was counted ten times or more. The read stops 3 residues short of the end of the CDR3; the missing end is completed from the germline J gene. The chain links TRBV2 to TRBJ2-5; TRBD1 matches 7 bases. The germline V gene has CDR1 SNHLY and CDR2 FYNNEI. The CDR3 contains 13 residues. V trimming: 7 bases; J trimming: 1 base; junction bases outside the gene matches: 3. The chain's CDR3 is CASNRDSQETQYF. CDR3 DNA, as far as it was read: TGTGCCAGCAACAGGGACAGCCAAGAGACC. Variable domain in full (rest from reference TRBV2 and TRBJ2-5): EPEVTQTPSHQVTQMGQEVILRCVPISNHLYFYWYRQILGQKVEFLVSFYNNEISEKSEIFDDQFSVERPDGSNFTLKIRSTKLEDSAMYFCASNRDSQETQYFGPGTRLLVL.

This clone came up many times. One end of the junction is discordant with germline, which a read error may explain. The missing CDR3 end, 3 residues past where the read stops, is filled in from the germline J gene. This same CDR3 is encoded by further DNA sequences in the sample. V gene TRBV19 combines with J gene TRBJ1-5; 8 bases are a match to TRBD1. CDR1 is LNHDA and CDR2 is SQIVND in the germline V gene (reference sequence). The CDR3 runs to 13 residues. CDR3 region: CASSDRGNQPQHF. Partial CDR3 DNA: TGTGCCAGTTCCGACAGGGGCAATCAACCC.

This clone was counted many times. The read halts 3 residues ahead of the CDR3 end, with the missing end drawn from the germline J gene. The chain is built from TRBV5-4 and TRBJ2-2; 8 bases are a match to TRBD2. This CDR3 is built from 13 residues. Germline V gene lookup returns CDR1 SGHNT and CDR2 YYREEE (reference sequence). The covered CDR3 bases are TGTGCCAGCAGGGACCGGGGGGGGGAAAAG. It codes for CASRDRGGEK. The whole CDR3 protein reads CASRDRGGEKLFF.

This clone was detected ten times or more. Distinct nucleotide sequences in the sample also encode this CDR3. CDR3: CSARDRTGSTDTQYF. The DNA read from the CDR3 is TGCAGTGCTAGAGACCGAACAGGGAGCACAGATACG. The genes are TRBV20-1 and TRBJ2-3; D is perhaps TRBD1 (6 bases). The read finishes 3 residues shy of the CDR3 end, and the germline J gene is used to complete it. Trimming removed 0 bases from V and 0 bases from J, with 10 bases in between. CDR1 is DFQATT and CDR2 is SNEGSKA in the germline V gene (reference sequence). The CDR3 is 15 residues long.

This clone has at least ten counts. Read sequence stops 3 residues before the CDR3 end, and the germline J gene provides the missing end. The chain employs TRBV5-4 and TRBJ2-2; TRBD2 might be the D (7 bases). CDR3 length equals 16 residues. Trimming pared 0 bases from V and 3 bases from J, leaving 12 bases between. Germline V CDR1 and CDR2: SGHNT, YYREEE (reference sequence). CDR3 protein: CASSLVGGAYTGELFF. The sequenced part of the CDR3 DNA is TGTGCCAGCAGCTTGGTGGGGGGGGCGTACACCGGGGAG.

This clone was recorded many times. The read stops 3 residues short of the end of the CDR3; the missing end is completed from the germline J gene. The chain recombines TRBV5-6 with TRBJ1-1, with D maybe TRBD1 (5 bases). Germline V gene sequence: CDR1 SGHDT, CDR2 YYEEEE. The CDR3 is 15 amino acids. V lost 1 base, J lost 3 bases, and 13 bases lay in between. The part of the CDR3 DNA that was read is TGTGCCAGCAGCTTGCTTGGTGGAGGGGACACTGAA. This encodes CASSLLGGGDTE. The CDR3 in full is CASSLLGGGDTEAFF.

This clone was counted at least ten times. The read falls 3 residues short of the CDR3 end, and the missing part is taken from the germline J gene. This rearrangement joins TRBV5-1 to TRBJ2-1; no clear D. Germline assignment: CDR1 SGHRS and CDR2 YFSETQ. The ends were cut back, 0 bases at V and 5 bases at J, with 9 bases in the middle. The CDR3 length is 14 residues. The part of the CDR3 DNA that was read is TGCGCCAGCAGCTTGGATACAGAGGACAATGAG. Translating it yields CASSLDTEDNE. The CDR3 in full is CASSLDTEDNEQFF. Full variable domain (outside the CDR3, taken from reference TRBV5-1 and TRBJ2-1): KAGVTQTPRYLIKTRGQQVTLSCSPISGHRSVSWYQQTPGQGLQFLFEYFSETQRNKGNFPGRFSGRQFSNSRSEMNVSTLELGDSALYLCASSLDTEDNEQFFGPGTRLTVL.

This clone was seen many times. The read gets to within 3 residues of the CDR3 end, and the germline J gene fills in the rest. The chain couples TRBV30 to TRBJ1-5, with a possible D match to TRBD1 (5 bases). The CDR3 covers 15 residues. Germline V gene sequence: CDR1 GTSNPN, CDR2 SVGIG (reference sequence). V was pared by 4 bases and J by 2 bases, with 15 bases between. CDR3: CAWKQVFDGNQPQHF. The sequenced CDR3 bases are TGTGCCTGGAAACAGGTCTTTGACGGCAATCAGCCC.

Many counts were recorded for this clone. CDR3 sequence reads: CASSLGRGEQYF. The part of the CDR3 DNA that was read is TGTGCCAGCAGCTTGGGAAGGGGCGAG. This rearrangement joins TRBV5-4 to TRBJ2-7; tentatively, D is TRBD1 (5 bases). The read ends 3 residues early relative to the CDR3; the germline J gene fills the gap. Trimming took 0 bases from V and 6 from J, leaving 7 bases between them. The germline gives CDR1 SGHNT, CDR2 YYREEE (reference sequence). There are 12 residues in the CDR3.

This clone was found many times. Read data end 3 residues before the CDR3 end; the end is taken from the germline J gene. The V call is TRBV2, the J call TRBJ2-4; a weak D match, TRBD2 (6 bases). The length of the CDR3 is 16 residues. V lost 4 bases and J lost 3, with 16 bases in between. Germline V CDR1 and CDR2: SNHLY, FYNNEI. CDR3 bases read: TGTGCCAGCAGTGTAAGGGCAGAAGCGGGCAAAAACATT. It codes for CASSVRAEAGKNI. The CDR3 reads in full as CASSVRAEAGKNIQYF.

This clone was seen ten or more times. The CDR3 end lies 3 residues beyond the end of the read and is filled in from the germline J gene. V and J are TRBV19 and TRBJ2-7; 9 positions match TRBD2. The ends lost 6 bases at V and 2 bases at J; junction bases unmatched: 5. This CDR3 is built from 14 residues. Per germline, CDR1 LNHDA and CDR2 SQIVND (reference sequence). The CDR3 here is CASSRLADPYEQYF. Partial CDR3 DNA: TGTGCCAGTAGCCGACTAGCGGACCCCTACGAG.

This clone was seen a few times. The read gets to within 3 residues of the CDR3 end, and the germline J gene fills in the rest. The V call is TRBV6-4, the J call TRBJ2-1, with TRBD2 identical over 9 bases. Trimming cost V 0 bases and J 8 bases; bases outside gene matches: 5. Germline CDR1 MRHNA, CDR2 SNTAGT. There are 15 residues in the CDR3. The CDR3 is CASSDSGRGGHEQFF. The covered CDR3 bases are TGTGCCAGCAGTGACTCGGGGCGGGGGGGCCATGAG.

This clone was detected ten times or more. The read finishes 3 residues shy of the CDR3 end, and the germline J gene is used to complete it. This chain joins TRBV7-9 and TRBJ1-1; D unresolved. Germline values: CDR1 SEHNR, CDR2 FQNEAQ (reference sequence). This CDR3 contains 14 residues. V was cut by 5 bases and J by 1 base, with 11 bases left in between. Here the CDR3 reads CASSLTDWNTEAFF. CDR3 DNA (partial): TGTGCCAGCAGCCTCACCGACTGGAACACTGAA.

This clone was observed many times. The CDR3 end falls 3 residues outside the read, so it is completed with the germline J gene. The V call is TRBV11-3, the J call TRBJ2-3, with D unclear. CDR3 length: 15 amino acids. Germline lookup yields CDR1 SGHNT and CDR2 YENEEA. V lost 0 bases and J 0 bases, leaving 7 bases between the germline ends. The CDR3 bases that were read are TGTGCCAGCAGCTTAGATCTGGCCAGCACAGATACG. Translated, it gives CASSLDLASTDT. The CDR3 in its entirety is CASSLDLASTDTQYF.

With regard to this clone: The observed sequence ends 3 residues before the CDR3 terminus, with the missing tail filled in from the germline J gene. The chain has TRBV5-1 and TRBJ2-7; 12 bases fit TRBD2. After removal of 2 bases from V and 6 bases from J, the junction contained 6 bases not matched to a gene. The length of the CDR3 is 15 residues. Germline V gene lookup returns CDR1 SGHRS and CDR2 YFSETQ. CDR3 amino acids: CASSFGLAGSTEQYF. The CDR3 DNA, read in part, is TGCGCCAGCAGCTTCGGACTAGCGGGAAGTACCGAG.

This clone was seen repeatedly, ten times or more. CDR3 loop: CASSEYGTGGSPLHF. The CDR3 bases that were read are TGTGCCAGCAGTGAATACGGGACAGGGGGATCACCC. The chain employs TRBV2 and TRBJ1-6, with TRBD1 identical over 11 bases. The CDR3 is cut off 3 residues early in the read; its end comes from the germline J gene. The trim removed 2 bases at V and 10 bases at J, leaving 4 bases unmatched. This CDR3 is 15 amino acids long. Germline CDR1 and CDR2: SNHLY and FYNNEI.

This clone was seen ten or more times. The CDR3 protein is CASTDWAGQGYTF. Incomplete CDR3 DNA: TGTGCCAGCACCGATTGGGCAGGGCAGGGC. V usage is TRBV5-4 and J usage is TRBJ1-2, with D possibly being TRBD1 (5 bases). The DNA ends 3 residues before the CDR3 does, and the rest of the CDR3 is filled in from the germline J gene. Germline V gives CDR1 SGHNT, CDR2 YYREEE (reference sequence). CDR3 length: 13 amino acids.